This T cell receptor (beta chain) emerged from a study of OX40 agonist ivuxolimab in advanced cancers. Study context: All patients had ivuxolimab intravenously every 2 weeks at 0.01 to 10 mg/kg. Eligibility rules accepted prior anti-PD-1, anti-PD-L1 or anti-CTLA-4 therapy, and 30% to 40% had some.

Germline-derived CDR1 and CDR2 are MGHDK and SYGVNS. CDR3 length: 11 amino acids. Trimming pared 8 bases from V and 0 bases from J, leaving 1 base between. Generated by immunoSEQ multiplex PCR, the TCRdb table keeps only in-frame clones and is missing some. The repertoire consists of about 99,000 clones, with about 96% occurring once and the leading ten covering just over 2%. This chain uses TRBV25-1 with TRBJ2-2; D not certain. The receptor comes from an adult with an advanced solid tumor such as melanoma, head and neck, liver or kidney cancer. This specimen was CD4+ or CD8+ T cells sorted from blood, taken in a trial of the OX40 agonist ivuxolimab. The CDR3 loop reads CASSNTGELFF. Here the CDR3 DNA reads TGTGCCAGCTCGAACACCGGGGAGCTGTTTTTT.